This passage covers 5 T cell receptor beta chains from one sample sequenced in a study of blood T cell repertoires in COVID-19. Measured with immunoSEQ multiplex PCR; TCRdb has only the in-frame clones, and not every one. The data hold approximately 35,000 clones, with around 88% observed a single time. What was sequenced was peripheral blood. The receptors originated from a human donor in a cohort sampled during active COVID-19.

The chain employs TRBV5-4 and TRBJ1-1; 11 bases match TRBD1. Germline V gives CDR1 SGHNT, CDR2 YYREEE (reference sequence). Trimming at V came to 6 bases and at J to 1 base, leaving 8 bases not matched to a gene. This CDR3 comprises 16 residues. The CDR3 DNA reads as TGTGCCAGCACCCGGTGGACAGGGGGCAGGAACACTGAAGCTTTCTTT. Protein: CASTRWTGGRNTEAFF. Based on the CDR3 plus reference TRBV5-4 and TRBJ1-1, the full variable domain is ETGVTQSPTHLIKTRGQQVTLRCSSQSGHNTVSWYQQALGQGPQFIFQYYREEENGRGNFPPRFSGLQFPNYSSELNVNALELDDSALYLCASTRWTGGRNTEAFFGQGTRLTVV.

DNA for the CDR3: TGTGCCAGCAGCCCCCTTCGGGGGGGGGCCGGGGAGCTGTTTTTT. Amino acid sequence: CASSPLRGGAGELFF. This chain uses TRBV7-8 with TRBJ2-2; 8 bases align to TRBD2. V gave up 5 bases and J gave up 6 bases; unmatched junction bases: 8. Per the germline V gene, CDR1 is SGHVS and CDR2 is FQNEAQ. The CDR3 runs 15 residues.

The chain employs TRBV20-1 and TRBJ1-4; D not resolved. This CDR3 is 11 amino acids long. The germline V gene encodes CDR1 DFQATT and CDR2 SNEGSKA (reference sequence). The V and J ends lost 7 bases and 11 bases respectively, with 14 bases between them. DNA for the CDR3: TGCAGTGGTCAAACCTCGGGGAAACTGTTTTTT. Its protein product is CSGQTSGKLFF.

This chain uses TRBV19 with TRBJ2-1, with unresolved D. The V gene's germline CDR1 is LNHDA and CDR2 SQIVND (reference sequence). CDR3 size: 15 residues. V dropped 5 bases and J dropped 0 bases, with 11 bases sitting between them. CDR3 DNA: TGTGCCAGTAGTGTCCTACCTATCTCCTACAATGAGCAGTTCTTC. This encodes CASSVLPISYNEQFF.

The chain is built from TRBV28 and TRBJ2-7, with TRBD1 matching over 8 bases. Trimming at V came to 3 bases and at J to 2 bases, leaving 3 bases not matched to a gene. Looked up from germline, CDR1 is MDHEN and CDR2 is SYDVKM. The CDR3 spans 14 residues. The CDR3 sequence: CASSFSGGAYEQYF. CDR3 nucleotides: TGTGCCAGCAGTTTCTCAGGGGGCGCCTACGAGCAGTACTTC.